This TCR beta chain was captured in a study of T cell repertoires in cytomegalovirus infection. About the research overall: TCR beta signatures that were public indicated CMV infection and matching HLA type.

MiXCR, applied by TCRdb to the reads, yields one record per CDR3 protein. The sample consists of about 900,000 distinct CDR3 sequences, 30% to 40% of them appearing once. The CDR3 runs to 18 residues. The V end was cut by 0 bases, the J end by 4 bases, with 19 bases between. Germline CDR1 SGHVS, CDR2 FNYEAQ. Notes on the study in general: Ex vivo, HLA-C-restricted CMV-specific TCR beta clonotypes prevailed over the rest of the response.

This clonotype has a handful of counts. Its antigen is as yet unknown. Sequences were derived from cultured CD8+ T cells from PBMCs, sampled from culture after CMV antigen stimulation. The genes are TRBV7-6 and TRBJ1-5, with D perhaps TRBD1 (6 bases). The clonotype comes from a human donor in good health (CMV status not recorded). Some clones in this sample may be carry-over from other donors' samples. The CDR3 loop reads CASSLAASARDINQPQHF. CDR3 in DNA: TGTGCCAGCAGCTTAGCGGCTTCTGCACGGGACATAAATCAGCCCCAGCATTTT.